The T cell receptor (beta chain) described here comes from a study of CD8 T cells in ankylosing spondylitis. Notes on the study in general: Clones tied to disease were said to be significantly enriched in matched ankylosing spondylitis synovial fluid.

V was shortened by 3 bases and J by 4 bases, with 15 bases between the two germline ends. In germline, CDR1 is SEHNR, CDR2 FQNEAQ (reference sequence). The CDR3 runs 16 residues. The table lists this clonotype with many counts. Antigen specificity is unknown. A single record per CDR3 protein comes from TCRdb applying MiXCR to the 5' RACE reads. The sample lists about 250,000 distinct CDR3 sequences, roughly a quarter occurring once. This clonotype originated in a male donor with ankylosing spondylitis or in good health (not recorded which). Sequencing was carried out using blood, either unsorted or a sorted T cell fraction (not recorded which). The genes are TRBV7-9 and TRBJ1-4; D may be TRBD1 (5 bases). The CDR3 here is CASSFHGRGVNEKLFF. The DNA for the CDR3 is TGTGCCAGCAGCTTTCACGGACGGGGGGTTAATGAAAAACTGTTTTTT.